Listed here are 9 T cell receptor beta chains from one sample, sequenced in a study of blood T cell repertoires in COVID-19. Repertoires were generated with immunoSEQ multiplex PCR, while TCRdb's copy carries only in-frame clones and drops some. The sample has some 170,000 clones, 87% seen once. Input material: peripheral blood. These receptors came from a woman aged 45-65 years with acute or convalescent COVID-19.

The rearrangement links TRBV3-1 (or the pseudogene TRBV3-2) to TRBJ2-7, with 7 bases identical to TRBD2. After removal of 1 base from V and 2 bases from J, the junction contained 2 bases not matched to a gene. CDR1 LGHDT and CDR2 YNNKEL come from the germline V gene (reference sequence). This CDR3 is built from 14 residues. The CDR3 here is CASSQGTSTYEQYF. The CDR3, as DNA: TGTGCCAGCAGCCAAGGGACTAGTACCTACGAGCAGTACTTC.

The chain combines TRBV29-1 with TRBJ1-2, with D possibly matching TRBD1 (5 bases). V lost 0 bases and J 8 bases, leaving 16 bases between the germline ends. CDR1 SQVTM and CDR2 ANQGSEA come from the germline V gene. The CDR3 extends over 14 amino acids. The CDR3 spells CSVEDRSGGGGYTF. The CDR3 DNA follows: TGCAGCGTTGAAGATCGGTCCGGGGGAGGCGGCTACACCTTC.

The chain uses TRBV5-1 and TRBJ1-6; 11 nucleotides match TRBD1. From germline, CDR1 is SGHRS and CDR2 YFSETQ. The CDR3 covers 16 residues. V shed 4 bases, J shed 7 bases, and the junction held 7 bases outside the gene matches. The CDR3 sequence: CASSAGQGGPNSPLHF. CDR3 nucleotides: TGCGCCAGCAGCGCGGGACAGGGGGGACCCAATTCACCCCTCCACTTT. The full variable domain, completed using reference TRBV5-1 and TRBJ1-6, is KAGVTQTPRYLIKTRGQQVTLSCSPISGHRSVSWYQQTPGQGLQFLFEYFSETQRNKGNFPGRFSGRQFSNSRSEMNVSTLELGDSALYLCASSAGQGGPNSPLHFGNGTRLTVT.

This CDR3 is CASSFYFDFGGRETQYF. The CDR3 DNA reads as TGTGCCAGCAGCTTTTATTTTGATTTTGGGGGCAGGGAGACCCAGTACTTC. The chain combines TRBV7-8 with TRBJ2-5, with D possibly matching TRBD1 (6 bases). CDR3 length: 17 residues. V gave up 3 bases and J gave up 5 bases, with 22 bases separating them. The germline V gene encodes CDR1 SGHVS and CDR2 FQNEAQ.

The CDR3 loop reads CASSPDRGSGYTF. DNA for the CDR3: TGTGCCAGCAGCCCCGACAGGGGAAGTGGCTACACCTTC. The chain is built from TRBV6-5 and TRBJ1-2, with 8 nucleotides matching TRBD1. Germline V gives CDR1 MNHEY, CDR2 SVGAGI. Trimming took 6 bases from V and 7 from J; bases not matched to a gene: 7. The CDR3 totals 13 residues.

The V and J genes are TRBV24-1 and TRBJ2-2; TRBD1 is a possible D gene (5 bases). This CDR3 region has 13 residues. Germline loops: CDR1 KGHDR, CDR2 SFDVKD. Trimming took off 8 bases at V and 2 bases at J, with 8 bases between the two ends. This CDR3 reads CATTDSNTGELFF. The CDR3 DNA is TGTGCCACCACCGACAGCAACACCGGGGAGCTGTTTTTT.

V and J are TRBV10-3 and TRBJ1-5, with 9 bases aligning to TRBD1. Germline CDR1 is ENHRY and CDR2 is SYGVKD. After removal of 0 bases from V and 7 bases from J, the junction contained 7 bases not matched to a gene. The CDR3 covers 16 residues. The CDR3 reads CAISESNRGREQPQHF. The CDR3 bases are TGTGCCATCAGTGAGTCTAACAGGGGGCGTGAGCAGCCCCAGCATTTT.

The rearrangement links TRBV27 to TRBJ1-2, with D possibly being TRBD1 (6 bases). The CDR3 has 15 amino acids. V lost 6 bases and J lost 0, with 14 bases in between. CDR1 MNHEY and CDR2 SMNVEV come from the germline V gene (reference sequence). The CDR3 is CASRTLQGTNYGYTF. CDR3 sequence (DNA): TGTGCCAGCAGGACTTTACAGGGAACTAACTATGGCTACACCTTC.

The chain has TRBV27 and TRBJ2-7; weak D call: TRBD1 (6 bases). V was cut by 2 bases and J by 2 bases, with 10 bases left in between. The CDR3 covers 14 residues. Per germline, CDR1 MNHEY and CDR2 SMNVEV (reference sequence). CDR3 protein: CASSLGDKTYEQYF. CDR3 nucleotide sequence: TGTGCCAGCAGTTTAGGGGACAAGACCTACGAGCAGTACTTC.